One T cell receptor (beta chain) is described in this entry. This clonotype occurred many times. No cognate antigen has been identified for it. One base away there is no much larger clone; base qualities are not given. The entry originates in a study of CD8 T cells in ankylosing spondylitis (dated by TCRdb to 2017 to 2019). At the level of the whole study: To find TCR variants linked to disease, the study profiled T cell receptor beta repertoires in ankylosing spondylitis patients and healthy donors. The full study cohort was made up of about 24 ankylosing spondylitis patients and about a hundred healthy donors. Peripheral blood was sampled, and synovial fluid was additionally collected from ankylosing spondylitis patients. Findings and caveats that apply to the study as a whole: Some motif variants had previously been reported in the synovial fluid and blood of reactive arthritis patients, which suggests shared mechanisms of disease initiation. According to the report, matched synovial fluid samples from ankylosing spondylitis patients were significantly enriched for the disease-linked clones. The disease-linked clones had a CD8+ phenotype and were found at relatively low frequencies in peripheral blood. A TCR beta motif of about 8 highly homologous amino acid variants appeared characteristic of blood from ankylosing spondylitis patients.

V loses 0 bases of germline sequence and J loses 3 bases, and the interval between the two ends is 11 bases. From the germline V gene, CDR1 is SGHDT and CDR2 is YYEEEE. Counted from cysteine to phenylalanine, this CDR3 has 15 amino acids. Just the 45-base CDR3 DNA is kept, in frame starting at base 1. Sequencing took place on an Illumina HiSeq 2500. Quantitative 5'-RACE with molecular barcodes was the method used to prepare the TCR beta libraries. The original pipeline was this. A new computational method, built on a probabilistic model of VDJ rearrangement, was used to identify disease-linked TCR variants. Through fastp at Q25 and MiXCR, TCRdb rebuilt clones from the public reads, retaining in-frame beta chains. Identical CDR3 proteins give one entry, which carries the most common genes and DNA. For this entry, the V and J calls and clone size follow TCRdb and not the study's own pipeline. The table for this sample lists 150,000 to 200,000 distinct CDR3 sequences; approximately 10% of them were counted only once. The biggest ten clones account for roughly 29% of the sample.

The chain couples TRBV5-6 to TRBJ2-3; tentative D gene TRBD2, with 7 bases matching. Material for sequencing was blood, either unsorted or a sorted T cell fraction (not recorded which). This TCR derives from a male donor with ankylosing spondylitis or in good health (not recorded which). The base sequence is TGTGCCAGCAGCTTGGCGGGGGGCTTTACAGATACGCAGTATTTT. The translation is CASSLAGGFTDTQYF. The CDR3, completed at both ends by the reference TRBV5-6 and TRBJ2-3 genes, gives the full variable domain DAGVTQSPTHLIKTRGQQVTLRCSPKSGHDTVSWYQQALGQGPQFIFQYYEEEERQRGNFPDRFSGHQFPNYSSELNVNALLLGDSALYLCASSLAGGFTDTQYFGPGTRLTVL.